Sequencing of this T cell receptor (beta chain) was carried out in a study of T cell therapy after organ transplantation. The overall study: Short-term post-therapy samples: blood collected 4 to 8 weeks after completing therapy.

Time point of the sample: 4-8 weeks after completion of therapy. The V gene end was trimmed by 5 bases and the J gene end by 2 bases; junction bases not matched to a gene: 9. The CDR3 runs 16 residues. Per germline, CDR1 SGHAT and CDR2 FQNNGV. Here immunoSEQ multiplex PCR was the method, and the copy in TCRdb shows in-frame clones only, minus some. The sample records 3,000 to 4,000 clones, around two thirds being singletons. About this clone itself: What it binds is unknown.

The material was CD8+ T cells from blood, obtained after autologous CMV-specific T cell therapy. This clonotype originated in a human patient who had received a solid organ transplant and had CMV disease. Part of the T cell pool may stem from the graft donor. The chain carries TRBV11-2 and TRBJ2-1; 7 bases map to TRBD1. CDR3 sequence reads: CASSATGLTTYNEQFF. CDR3 bases: TGTGCCAGCAGCGCGACAGGGCTGACAACCTACAATGAGCAGTTCTTC.